This TCR beta chain was found in a study of blood T cell repertoires in COVID-19. Sequencing was performed with immunoSEQ multiplex PCR; in TCRdb, only in-frame clones are kept and a portion is missing. The sample records around 170,000 clones, around 80% being singletons. Germline CDR1 SSHAT, CDR2 FNYEAQ (reference sequence). This CDR3 has 15 residues. Trimming took 11 bases from V and 5 from J; bases not matched to a gene: 15. The sample taken for sequencing was PBMCs or T cells enriched from blood (not recorded which). The sequence was obtained from a man aged 55 to 69 who had been exposed to COVID-19. This chain links TRBV7-7 with TRBJ2-3; 8 bases are a match to TRBD2. CDR3 loop: CAVGQRGPLGDTQYF. CDR3 coding DNA: TGTGCCGTTGGTCAGCGGGGGCCTTTAGGAGATACGCAGTATTTT. Together with reference TRBV7-7 and TRBJ2-3, the CDR3 gives the full variable domain: GAGVSQSPRYKVTKRGQDVTLRCDPISSHATLYWYQQALGQGPEFLTYFNYEAQPDKSGLPSDRFSAERPEGSISTLTIQRTEQRDSAMYRCAVGQRGPLGDTQYFGPGTRLTVL.